In this sample, the clone carrying this T cell receptor beta chain turned up once. Its target is unknown. The V gene lost 1 base and the J gene lost 3 bases, with 7 bases spanning the gap. This CDR3 comprises 14 residues. The germline V gene has CDR1 SGHDN and CDR2 FVKESK. Treatment here: approximately 11-day PBMC culture with coronavirus spike peptide pools or control peptides (ViraFEST assay). Cultured CD4+ T cell DNA was sequenced using the Oncomine TCR Beta short-read assay. Genomic DNA extraction was carried out from cultured CD4+ T cells. One entry per CDR3 protein results from TCRdb running MiXCR on the PCR reads. This table holds roughly 14,000 distinct CDR3 sequences, approximately 30% found once. The data are from a study of vaccination and CD4 T cells after COVID-19. Study-level information: Convalescent study patients returned SARS-CoV-2 positive nasal swab PCR results, with 8 to 10 mild cases and one severe. Either a CEFX pool, an HIV-1 Nef pool, or no peptide was added to control cultures.

Sequencing was performed on CD4+ T cells from blood, cultured in vitro, taken after SARS-CoV-2 vaccination. The chain is built from TRBV14 and TRBJ2-1; D unclear. This TCR was sampled from a human donor who had recovered from COVID-19. CDR3 sequence reads: CASSQVLVYNEQFF. DNA for the CDR3: TGTGCCAGCAGCCAAGTTCTGGTCTACAATGAGCAGTTCTTC.